The rows below give T cell receptor beta chains drawn from one sample of a study of T cells in Graves' hyperthyroidism and ophthalmopathy. Each CDR3 protein is one row after TCRdb ran MiXCR on the multiplex PCR reads. The sample yields approximately 620,000 distinct CDR3 sequences, more than 15% seen once. The specimen sequenced was blood. The source of these receptors is a woman aged 40 to 50 with Graves' ophthalmopathy. CDR3s leave out the opening cysteine and the closing phenylalanine or tryptophan. Size tells how often a clone was seen (once, few, many) or the class of an expanded clone, and some rows leave it out.

clone_size: few
cdr3_length: 14
j_call: TRBJ2-5
v_call: TRBV18
cdr3_aa: ASSHFDGVLVETQY

clone_size: many
cdr3_length: 13
j_call: TRBJ2-4
v_call: TRBV28
cdr3_aa: ASSSTDRAQNIQY

clone_size: .
cdr3_length: 16
j_call: TRBJ2-1
v_call: TRBV28
cdr3_aa: ASSQVAGAGTPNNEQF

clone_size: .
cdr3_length: 12
j_call: TRBJ1-5
v_call: TRBV6-1
cdr3_aa: VSNPGAGGQPQH

clone_size: many
cdr3_length: 11
j_call: TRBJ2-1
v_call: TRBV2
cdr3_aa: ASRRKAYNEQF

clone_size: few
cdr3_length: 15
j_call: TRBJ1-5
v_call: TRBV19
cdr3_aa: ASRPGTGPYSNQPQH

clone_size: .
cdr3_length: 13
j_call: TRBJ2-5
v_call: TRBV7-2
cdr3_aa: ASSDPRDRAETQY

clone_size: .
cdr3_length: 13
j_call: TRBJ2-2
v_call: TRBV18
cdr3_aa: ASSRNTPNTGELF

clone_size: many
cdr3_length: 14
j_call: TRBJ2-1
v_call: TRBV6-2/TRBV6-3
cdr3_aa: ASRATTSGVYNEQF

clone_size: many
cdr3_length: 13
j_call: TRBJ2-3
v_call: TRBV7-3
cdr3_aa: ASSRLALSTDTQY

clone_size: few
cdr3_length: 12
j_call: TRBJ2-7
v_call: TRBV20-1
cdr3_aa: SANIPGGPHEQY

clone_size: many
cdr3_length: 11
j_call: TRBJ2-1
v_call: TRBV7-3
cdr3_aa: ASSLGRVDEQF

clone_size: .
cdr3_length: 13
j_call: TRBJ2-4
v_call: TRBV19
cdr3_aa: ASSIRFDSLNIQY

clone_size: few
cdr3_length: 12
j_call: TRBJ2-5
v_call: TRBV30
cdr3_aa: AWSGGTTQETQY

clone_size: many
cdr3_length: 12
j_call: TRBJ1-1
v_call: TRBV5-1
cdr3_aa: ASSGGRMNTEAF

clone_size: few
cdr3_length: 12
j_call: TRBJ2-1
v_call: TRBV18
cdr3_aa: ASSPPEVYNEQF

clone_size: many
cdr3_length: 16
j_call: TRBJ2-2
v_call: TRBV4-1
cdr3_aa: ASSQGGLAGVGTGELF

clone_size: many
cdr3_length: 15
j_call: TRBJ2-7
v_call: TRBV7-2
cdr3_aa: ASSFSASGYSSYEQY

clone_size: many
cdr3_length: 11
j_call: TRBJ1-5
v_call: TRBV30
cdr3_aa: AWSQGFGQPQH

clone_size: .
cdr3_length: 10
j_call: TRBJ1-3
v_call: TRBV20-1
cdr3_aa: SARVSGNTIY

clone_size: many
cdr3_length: 12
j_call: TRBJ2-5
v_call: TRBV6-2/TRBV6-3
cdr3_aa: ASRPGGQGETQY

clone_size: few
cdr3_length: 14
j_call: TRBJ2-2
v_call: TRBV7-8
cdr3_aa: ASSLISGANTGELF

clone_size: few
cdr3_length: 12
j_call: TRBJ2-7
v_call: TRBV6-1
cdr3_aa: ASRGGGFSYEQY

clone_size: many
cdr3_length: 14
j_call: TRBJ2-1
v_call: TRBV20-1
cdr3_aa: SARVWDASSYNEQF

clone_size: once
cdr3_length: 11
j_call: TRBJ1-2
v_call: TRBV3-1
cdr3_aa: ASSPGTAHGYT

clone_size: .
cdr3_length: 12
j_call: TRBJ2-3
v_call: TRBV5-1
cdr3_aa: ASSSGLASDTQY

clone_size: many
cdr3_length: 13
j_call: TRBJ2-7
v_call: TRBV5-1
cdr3_aa: ASSSSTGGPYEQY

clone_size: few
cdr3_length: 12
j_call: TRBJ1-5
v_call: TRBV19
cdr3_aa: ASSMRQHDQPQH

clone_size: .
cdr3_length: 12
j_call: TRBJ2-1
v_call: TRBV7-2
cdr3_aa: ASSSSESYNEQF

clone_size: .
cdr3_length: 11
j_call: TRBJ2-3
v_call: TRBV19
cdr3_aa: ATAGMYPDTQY

clone_size: few
cdr3_length: 21
j_call: TRBJ2-1
v_call: TRBV9
cdr3_aa: ASSVTGRPRGSGRAEGHNEQF

clone_size: many
cdr3_length: 12
j_call: TRBJ2-5
v_call: TRBV18
cdr3_aa: ASLPGTDQETQY

clone_size: many
cdr3_length: 13
j_call: TRBJ1-4
v_call: TRBV7-9
cdr3_aa: ASSIQGSGNEKLF

clone_size: many
cdr3_length: 13
j_call: TRBJ2-3
v_call: TRBV7-7
cdr3_aa: ASSSSPGFTDTQY

clone_size: many
cdr3_length: 11
j_call: TRBJ2-5
v_call: TRBV11-2
cdr3_aa: ASSASWGETQY

clone_size: .
cdr3_length: 14
j_call: TRBJ2-5
v_call: TRBV7-3
cdr3_aa: ASSSSGTSGQETQY

clone_size: .
cdr3_length: 10
j_call: TRBJ1-2
v_call: TRBV29-1
cdr3_aa: SVQRGGYGYT

clone_size: many
cdr3_length: 12
j_call: TRBJ1-1
v_call: TRBV6-1
cdr3_aa: ASRLLSGGTEAF

clone_size: many
cdr3_length: 12
j_call: TRBJ2-1
v_call: TRBV2
cdr3_aa: ASSTSGRSGEQF

clone_size: .
cdr3_length: 14
j_call: TRBJ2-1
v_call: TRBV5-1
cdr3_aa: ASSLPTGTGSDEQF

clone_size: many
cdr3_length: 13
j_call: TRBJ2-2
v_call: TRBV20-1
cdr3_aa: SARAAGGPTGELF

clone_size: .
cdr3_length: 12
j_call: TRBJ1-3
v_call: TRBV20-1
cdr3_aa: SAPMTDSGNTIY

clone_size: .
cdr3_length: 12
j_call: TRBJ1-5
v_call: TRBV30
cdr3_aa: AWGRRVGNQPQH

clone_size: many
cdr3_length: 14
j_call: TRBJ2-5
v_call: TRBV6-1
cdr3_aa: ASSEAIRGGFETQY

clone_size: .
cdr3_length: 15
j_call: TRBJ2-2
v_call: TRBV14
cdr3_aa: ASSLGVAGDITGELF

clone_size: .
cdr3_length: 15
j_call: TRBJ2-1
v_call: TRBV25-1
cdr3_aa: ASSVPTSGGASNEQF

clone_size: .
cdr3_length: 16
j_call: TRBJ2-1
v_call: TRBV7-2
cdr3_aa: ASSLGTGLAGGLNEQF

clone_size: few
cdr3_length: 14
j_call: TRBJ2-1
v_call: TRBV28
cdr3_aa: ASTTQGANADNERF

clone_size: .
cdr3_length: 11
j_call: TRBJ1-1
v_call: TRBV14
cdr3_aa: ASSQDSVREAF

clone_size: once
cdr3_length: 17
j_call: TRBJ2-1
v_call: TRBV6-1
cdr3_aa: ASSESTKVGGASYNEQF

clone_size: many
cdr3_length: 15
j_call: TRBJ2-3
v_call: TRBV5-1
cdr3_aa: ASSLRLAGGTTDTQY

clone_size: many
cdr3_length: 12
j_call: TRBJ2-5
v_call: TRBV20-1
cdr3_aa: SAPSTGNQETQY

clone_size: .
cdr3_length: 13
j_call: TRBJ2-3
v_call: TRBV7-9
cdr3_aa: ASSNQKRGSDTQY

clone_size: .
cdr3_length: 15
j_call: TRBJ2-3
v_call: TRBV7-9
cdr3_aa: ASSGGLAGTKTDTQY

clone_size: many
cdr3_length: 12
j_call: TRBJ2-3
v_call: TRBV2
cdr3_aa: ASKAGTTLDTQY

clone_size: .
cdr3_length: 10
j_call: TRBJ1-2
v_call: TRBV10-3
cdr3_aa: AISELGGGYT

clone_size: few
cdr3_length: 14
j_call: TRBJ1-5
v_call: TRBV2
cdr3_aa: ASSEGRGGLNQPQH